What follows are 5 T cell receptor beta chains derived from one specimen sequenced in a study of T cell repertoires in cytomegalovirus infection. TCRdb reprocessed the reads via MiXCR and lists one record per CDR3 protein. This sample has around 490,000 distinct CDR3 sequences; about a quarter occur once, and the top ten carry around 14%. The sequenced sample consisted of PBMCs. The receptors were gathered from a human donor in good health (CMV status not recorded). Some clones in this sample may be carry-over from other donors' samples.

The chain is built from TRBV29-1 and TRBJ1-3; TRBD1 matches 8 bases. Trimming removed 6 bases from V and 5 bases from J; junction bases left unmatched: 15. CDR1 and CDR2 from the germline V gene are SQVTM and ANQGSEA. The CDR3 is 16 amino acids. The CDR3 DNA follows: TGCAGCGTGGAGATTCCAGGGGGCCGGGGGCGAAACACCATATATTTT. Protein sequence: CSVEIPGGRGRNTIYF.

This clonotype has a count of ten or more. This sequence joins TRBV24-1 and TRBJ2-5; 7 bases map to TRBD1. Germline CDR1 reads KGHDR; CDR2 reads SFDVKD. The junction had 9 bases not matched to a gene; V was cut back by 5 bases and J by 4 bases. The CDR3 covers 15 residues. The CDR3 loop is CATSALGRGLETQYF. In DNA form, the CDR3 reads TGTGCCACCAGTGCCCTTGGAAGGGGGCTAGAGACCCAGTACTTC.

The J gene is TRBJ2-1, the V gene TRBV19; D possibly uses TRBD1 or TRBD2 (5 bases each). Germline values: CDR1 LNHDA, CDR2 SQIVND (reference sequence). The germline V and J ends were trimmed by 5 bases and 6 bases, with 17 bases remaining between them. CDR3 size: 15 residues. CDR3 sequence (DNA): TGTGCCAGTAGTTTCTCGGGACGCCCCTCCAATGAGCAGTTCTTC. It translates to CASSFSGRPSNEQFF.

Many counts were recorded for this clonotype. V gene TRBV11-2 combines with J gene TRBJ2-3, with TRBD1 identical over 7 bases. V trimming: 4 bases; J trimming: 3 bases; junction bases outside the gene matches: 7. The CDR3 totals 15 residues. Germline V CDR1 and CDR2: SGHAT, FQNNGV. CDR3 DNA: TGTGCCAGCAGCTACAGGGGTAGGGGAACAGATACGCAGTATTTT. It codes for CASSYRGRGTDTQYF.

The chain uses TRBV7-9 and TRBJ1-1, with D perhaps matching TRBD1 (6 bases). V lost 0 bases and J lost 9, with 11 bases in between. This CDR3 region has 13 residues. Per the germline V gene, CDR1 is SEHNR and CDR2 is FQNEAQ (reference sequence). DNA of the CDR3: TGTGCCAGCAGCTTAGCGCCAACAGGGCAAGCTTTCTTT. This codes for CASSLAPTGQAFF. The variable domain in full, completed from reference TRBV7-9 and TRBJ1-1, reads DTGVSQNPRHKITKRGQNVTFRCDPISEHNRLYWYRQTLGQGPEFLTYFQNEAQLEKSRLLSDRFSAERPKGSFSTLEIQRTEQGDSAMYLCASSLAPTGQAFFGQGTRLTVV.